This T cell receptor (beta chain) originates from a study of blood T cells in healthy people across ages. Study-wide results and limits: TCR beta diversity tracked closely with naive T cell percentage. The study lacked donor CMV status, which possibly confounded expanded clonotype changes. There were more naive CD4+ cells and higher diversity in long-lived donors than in aged donors.

Healthy Caucasians from Russia aged roughly 6 to 100 served as donors. About this clonotype: Its antigen is not identified. One junction end disagrees with the germline gene, perhaps due to a read error.

The second PCR ran roughly 7 to 11 cycles with a sample-barcoded 5' primer and J-beta primers. In TCRdb, the 5' RACE reads were re-called with MiXCR into one record per CDR3 protein. This table holds 1.5 million to 2 million distinct CDR3 sequences, about 30% found once. The CDR3 contains 13 residues. Looked up from germline, CDR1 is MNHNS and CDR2 is SASEGT. The sequence was obtained from a woman aged 25 to 39 in good health. The rearrangement uses TRBV6-1 and TRBJ2-4, with D unclear. The J call may not be correct, given that the DNA end is closer to TRBJ2-7. The sample consisted of blood. CDR3 in DNA: TGTCCCAGCAGTGATTCTCAGATCTACGAGCAGTACTTC. This encodes CPSSDSQIYEQYF.